This T cell receptor beta chain stems from a study of response to subunit inactivated influenza vaccine. The V gene lost 4 bases and the J gene lost 6 bases, with 16 bases spanning the gap. Germline assignment: CDR1 SGHTA and CDR2 FQGNSA. CDR3 length equals 14 residues. TCRdb re-called the RT-PCR reads through MiXCR, storing one row per CDR3 protein. The table includes about 520,000 distinct CDR3 sequences, approximately 7.8% detected once. This clonotype was detected only a few times. The input for sequencing was PBMCs from blood, taken around 2 years after vaccination. The chain joins TRBV7-2 to TRBJ2-7; D unresolved. This TCR was recovered from a man aged 50-75 years who received an inactivated influenza vaccine. Here the CDR3 reads CASSYEWQQAEQYF. The CDR3 DNA follows: TGTGCCAGCAGCTACGAGTGGCAGCAAGCCGAGCAGTACTTC.